This T cell receptor (beta chain) was obtained from a study of CD8 T cells in Susac syndrome. An input of about 0.5 to 1 ug of RNA was subjected to reverse transcription using random hexamers. TCRdb processed the immunoSEQ multiplex PCR reads anew with MiXCR; each CDR3 protein has one entry. Of 150,000 to 200,000 distinct CDR3 sequences in the sample, about 91% were seen once. Negative isolation was used for CD8+ and CD4+ T cells, and FACS enrichment was applied to TEMRA cells. CDR3 length equals 15 residues. Trimming took 4 bases from V and 4 from J; bases not matched to a gene: 8. Per the germline V gene, CDR1 is SGDLS and CDR2 is YYNGEE.

This clonotype was obtained from a human donor with Susac syndrome. The chain joins TRBV9 to TRBJ1-3; 7 positions match TRBD1. The sequenced sample consisted of CD4+ T cells from PBMCs. CDR3 sequence: CASSRRDSGGNTIYF. The CDR3 coding sequence is TGTGCCAGCAGCCGCCGGGACAGTGGAGGAAACACCATATATTTT.